This TCR beta chain was sequenced for a study of cytomegalovirus exposure and HLA in healthy donors (dated by TCRdb to between 2016 and 2019). Regarding the study in general: In an earlier analysis of around 540 of the donors, about 260 Gb of sequence data and 117 million unique TCR beta sequences from about 180 million T cells were reported. An early release that covered some 640 HLA-typed donors contained about 300 gigabases of sequencing data and tens of millions of unique TCR sequences. Of the approximately 400 genotyped donors, roughly 76% were placed in the genetic ancestry cluster associated with self-reported Caucasian donors. The study was designed to test whether signatures of past pathogen exposure could be identified by cataloging public T cell receptors. Using immunosequencing, the study profiled T cell repertoires from about 620 subjects and related those repertoires to cytomegalovirus serostatus. Besides the first cohort of approximately 670 subjects, a separate validation cohort made up of over a hundred different subjects was used. To predict cytomegalovirus infection status, the study combined high-throughput TCR immunosequencing, statistical association of individual TCRs with disease status, and machine learning. To study patterns of TCR occurrence, a later analysis re-analyzed previously published TCR beta repertoires from around 660 donors and added high-resolution HLA genotyping. The later analysis used no new phenotypic data to find candidate immune exposures, relying instead on TCR beta sequences and their occurrence across donors. An earlier analysis of some 500 of the donors applied high-throughput TCR beta sequencing to assess whether each TCR beta V gene segment acted as functional or pseudogenic. Donor age, sex, ethnicity and CMV serostatus were compiled alongside the repertoire data. In a later genetic analysis, genome-wide SNP genotypes for about three fifths of the roughly 670 donors were used, and that subset was treated as a discovery cohort. Every discovery cohort repertoire had been produced on one sequencing platform. HLA typing included class I and class II loci at four-digit resolution. The number of typed donors differed by locus: roughly 629-630 for A, B, C, DRB1 and DQB1; some 540 for DQA1; approximately 600 for DPA1; and approximately 450 for DPB1. Because of strong linkage in the cohort, four or five DR-DQ haplotypes were treated as single units for association and clustering. Among roughly 400 genotyped donors of the cohort, an average of approximately 250,000 unique TCR beta nucleotide sequences were sequenced per donor, about a sixth of them non-productive. Study-wide findings and limitations: According to a later analysis, TCR association rates differed among HLA loci, with DRB1 alleles showing the most associated TCRs and HLA-C alleles showing the fewest. Most TCR sequences were seen in very few donors, while some public TCRs were found in many individuals. HLA typing was unavailable for some donors at each locus, so association tests used only the typed subset. In an earlier analysis of about 540 of the donors, most TCR beta V segments were observed in productive rearrangements about 87% or about 30% of the time, broadly matching IMGT annotations. Several of the top co-occurrence clusters appeared to be linked to parvovirus B19, influenza, CMV and Epstein-Barr virus, according to a later analysis. According to the authors, the approach could potentially be generalized to other disease states and immunological phenotypes. Immune exposure information for the cohort was limited to CMV serostatus. The classifier was reported to diagnose cytomegalovirus status with high specificity and sensitivity in both the original and validation cohorts. The cohort was sequenced for TCR beta chains only, and without alpha or paired-chain data the features that could be detected were limited. Some IMGT-functional V segments, including TRBV6-2 and TRBV6-3, could not be told apart with the 87-base-pair reads, so those segments were excluded. Because counts were too low, 15 to 20 rarely observed V segments, including chromosome 9 orphons, were excluded from the earlier analysis of 587 of the donors. Most CMV-associated TCR beta chains appeared to be HLA-restricted in a later analysis, and the HLA associations seemed to be driven largely by CMV exposure. The study listed around 160 TCR beta chains as associated with cytomegalovirus. Linkage disequilibrium might explain the correlated functional status among segregating V segments, but an unknown experimental factor could not be excluded. Presence/absence analyses assumed roughly uniform sequencing depth across donors, an assumption that may not hold. A later analysis found that HLA-associated TCR beta chains were more clonally expanded and had lower generation probabilities than equally common non-associated chains. Strong co-occurrence of HLA alleles, especially DR and DQ, made assigning TCR associations to individual alleles difficult. V-gene and J-gene trimming of TCR beta chains was associated with a missense DCLRE1C variant in a later genetic analysis, and the association was replicated in an independent cohort. Specific HLA alleles were associated with 15,000 to 20,000 TCR beta sequences at a false discovery rate of 0.05 in a later analysis. Compared with the 666-donor mean, donors in an Asian-associated ancestry cluster had fewer N-insertions in productive TCRs, according to a later genetic analysis. Three of the identified cytomegalovirus-associated TCR beta chains were confirmed in vitro to be specific for cytomegalovirus antigens. A cluster of highly shared sequence variants was judged likely to represent a technical artifact of the sequencing pipeline. A further reported finding was that TCR beta sequences accurately predicted the HLA-A and HLA-B alleles for most subjects in the first cohort.

The germline V gene provides CDR1 SGDLS and CDR2 YYNGEE. Here V drops 4 bases and J drops 4 bases, and the junction holds 3 bases not matched to any gene. CDR3 length: 15 amino acids, cysteine to phenylalanine. Here the CDR3 DNA is all that survives: 45 bases in frame from base 1. A remark on this clone: This clone's antigen is unknown. Base qualities are missing; no much larger clone stands one base away.

The cohort consisted of 600 to 700 healthy bone marrow donors. At the time of sampling, all cohort members were nominally healthy, though unrecorded immune exposures were likely present. The donor tested CMV seropositive and was one of the 289 seropositive cohort members. A peripheral blood sample was collected from each donor, and TCR beta sequencing was performed on peripheral blood mononuclear cells. Genomic DNA extraction from the blood cell samples was performed with the Qiagen DNeasy Blood Extraction Kit. The library came from the immunoSEQ multiplex PCR assay. For the multiplex PCR, a mixture combining 60 forward primers for TCR Vbeta segments and 13 reverse primers for TCR Jbeta segments was used. Amplification of the CDR3 region of rearranged TCR beta genes was performed with a multiplex PCR assay on genomic DNA. Amplified TCR beta libraries were sequenced as 87-base-pair reads on the Illumina HiSeq System. The study's own analysis went as follows. A later analysis tallied approximately 87 million unique TCR beta chains across the 666 repertoires, and approximately 11 million of those chains were shared by two or more donors. Raw reads were error-corrected and collapsed into unique sequences by a nearest-neighbor algorithm in which closely related sequences were merged to remove PCR and sequencing errors. CDR3 sequences were aligned to IMGT reference sequences to assign V, D and J gene segments. For a sequence to be retained, at least a six-nucleotide match to both a V gene segment and a J gene segment was required. A rearrangement was called productive if the CDR3 had no stop codons and remained in frame with V and J, and every other rearrangement was called non-productive. CDR3 was defined according to IMGT convention as the region running from the second conserved V-encoded cysteine to the conserved J-encoded phenylalanine. In an earlier analysis of around 600 of the donors, sequences lacking an unambiguous match to a single V gene segment were excluded. An earlier analysis of several hundred of the donors called V segments functional above 56.7% productive rearrangements and segregating when the between-donor standard deviation exceeded 5%. A statistical classification framework was built to diagnose cytomegalovirus status from the catalog of TCR beta chain sequences. In a later analysis, TCR nucleotide sequences were compared against IMGT/GENE-DB human TR gene sequences so that V and J genes could be assigned. In a later analysis, CDR3 sequences and most-parsimonious VDJ recombination scenarios were assigned using the TCRdist pipeline. In a later analysis, each TCR beta chain was defined by its CDR3 amino acid sequence together with its V-gene family, and reads lacking a unique V-gene family were excluded. As a way to deal with suspected cross-contamination and a sequencing artifact, a later analysis dropped 450 to 700 nucleotide sequences that were highly shared and had low generation probability. For each public chain, a later analysis derived a clonal expansion index from normalized ranks of inferred template counts within each repertoire. In a later analysis, generation probabilities were computed with a VDJ recombination model fitted to out-of-frame rearrangements, and the resulting probabilities were checked against IGoR. Hypergeometric tests were used in a later analysis to score TCR-TCR, TCR-HLA and TCR-CMV co-occurrence, with a repertoire-size bias correction applied to the TCR pairs. A later analysis estimated false discovery rates by permuting HLA or CMV assignments 20 times. A later analysis grouped co-occurring TCRs with DBSCAN, adding TCRdist sequence similarity when clustering within HLA-allele-positive subsets. Repertoires with fewer than 30,000 or more than 120,000 public chains were left out of co-occurrence clustering, as were five repertoires with anomalous nucleotide sharing. Held by TCRdb, this immuneACCESS table contains in-frame sequences only and omits some clones. Under half of the omission traces to an unresolved V gene where checked; the cause of the rest is unknown. The V and J calls and the clone size are those of that table, but D and trimming were determined from the DNA. The sample table records around 70,000 clones; roughly 76% of these occur just once. The ten biggest clones cover 9.5% to 13% of the sample.

Sequencing was done on a sample of PBMCs. The sequence joins TRBV9 to TRBJ2-3; TRBD2 lines up with 13 middle nucleotides. This TCR was recovered from a male donor in good health and CMV-seropositive. The sequenced DNA is TGTGCCAGCAGCCTAACTAGCGGGGGGGCAGATACGCAGTATTTT. It specifies CASSLTSGGADTQYF.